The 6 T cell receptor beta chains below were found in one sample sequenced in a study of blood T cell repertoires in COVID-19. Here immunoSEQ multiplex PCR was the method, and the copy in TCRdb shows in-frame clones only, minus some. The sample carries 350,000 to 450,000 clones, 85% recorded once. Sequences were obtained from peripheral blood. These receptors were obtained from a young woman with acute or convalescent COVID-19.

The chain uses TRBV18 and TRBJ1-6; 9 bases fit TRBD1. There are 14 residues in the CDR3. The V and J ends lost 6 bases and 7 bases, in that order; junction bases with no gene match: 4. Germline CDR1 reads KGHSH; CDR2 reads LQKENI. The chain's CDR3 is CASSSGTGNSPLHF. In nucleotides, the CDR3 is TGTGCCAGCTCGTCCGGGACAGGGAATTCACCCCTCCACTTT.

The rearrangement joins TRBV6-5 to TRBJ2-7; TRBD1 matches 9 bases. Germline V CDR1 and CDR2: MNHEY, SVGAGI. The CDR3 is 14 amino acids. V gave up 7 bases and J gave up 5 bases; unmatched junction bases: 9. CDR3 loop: CASTQGTGGNEQYF. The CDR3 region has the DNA TGTGCCAGCACCCAGGGCACAGGGGGCAACGAGCAGTACTTC.

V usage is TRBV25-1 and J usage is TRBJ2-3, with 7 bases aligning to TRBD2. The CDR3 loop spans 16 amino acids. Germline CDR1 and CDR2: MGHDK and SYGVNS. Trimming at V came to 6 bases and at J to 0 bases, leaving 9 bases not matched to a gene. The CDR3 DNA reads TGTGCCAGCAGCCCTTCTTTCGGGGGGAGCACAGATACGCAGTATTTT. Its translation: CASSPSFGGSTDTQYF. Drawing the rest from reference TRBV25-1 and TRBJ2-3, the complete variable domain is EADIYQTPRYLVIGTGKKITLECSQTMGHDKMYWYQQDPGMELHLIHYSYGVNSTEKGDLSSESTVSRIRTEHFPLTLESARPSHTSQYLCASSPSFGGSTDTQYFGPGTRLTVL.

CDR3 amino acids: CASSVGGTAHGYTF. The DNA for the CDR3 is TGTGCCAGCAGCGTAGGAGGGACAGCGCATGGCTACACCTTC. The rearrangement joins TRBV9 to TRBJ1-2, with 7 nucleotides matching TRBD1. Germline-derived CDR1 and CDR2 are SGDLS and YYNGEE. The V segment lost 0 bases and the J segment 6 bases; nucleotides outside the gene matches: 5. The CDR3 contains 14 residues.

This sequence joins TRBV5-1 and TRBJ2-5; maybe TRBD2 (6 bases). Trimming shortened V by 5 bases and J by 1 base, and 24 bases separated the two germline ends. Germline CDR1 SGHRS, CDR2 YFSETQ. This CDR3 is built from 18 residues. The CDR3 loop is CASSPVGRSSALQETQYF. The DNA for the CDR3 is TGCGCCAGCAGTCCTGTTGGGCGGTCTAGCGCCCTCCAAGAGACCCAGTACTTC.

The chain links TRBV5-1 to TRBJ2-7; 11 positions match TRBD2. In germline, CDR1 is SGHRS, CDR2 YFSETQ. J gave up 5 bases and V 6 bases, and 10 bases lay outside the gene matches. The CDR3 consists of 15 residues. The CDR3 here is CASMETSGEVDEQYF. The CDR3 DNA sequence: TGCGCCAGCATGGAGACTAGCGGGGAAGTTGACGAGCAGTACTTC.